One and the same sample provided the 14 T cell receptor beta chains below, sequenced in a study of CD8+CD57+ T cells in acquired aplastic anemia. The study profiled TCR beta VDJ and CDR3 using genomic DNA as template. TCRdb itself ran the reads through MiXCR, one entry per CDR3 protein. The sample comprises roughly 220,000 distinct CDR3 sequences, more than 55% of which are singletons, and roughly three fifths rests with the top ten. Patients included in sequencing had previously demonstrated CD8+CD57+ cell expansion by flow cytometry. Sequencing was performed on sorted CD4+, CD8+, or CD8+CD57+ T cells (not recorded which) from PBMCs. The receptors stem from a human donor with aplastic anemia.

The DNA for the CDR3 is TGTGCCAGCATGATGGGGGGACGCAATCAGCCCCAGCATTTT. Translated: CASMMGGRNQPQHF. The chain uses TRBV2 and TRBJ1-5; tentatively, D is TRBD1 (5 bases). The CDR3 has 14 amino acids. Germline CDR1 and CDR2: SNHLY and FYNNEI. Trimming removed 7 bases from V and 2 bases from J, with 12 bases in between.

This chain joins TRBV29-1 and TRBJ2-3; 10 bases match TRBD2. The CDR3 runs 16 residues. Germline V gene sequence: CDR1 SQVTM, CDR2 ANQGSEA. The trim removed 3 bases at V and 1 base at J, leaving 7 bases unmatched. CDR3 nucleotide sequence: TGCAGCGTTGATACTAGCGGGACTGCTCGCACAGATACGCAGTATTTT. Translating it yields CSVDTSGTARTDTQYF.

V and J are TRBV7-9 and TRBJ2-7; the D gene is possibly TRBD2 (6 bases). Germline assignment: CDR1 SEHNR and CDR2 FQNEAQ (reference sequence). V was clipped by 4 bases and J by 0 bases, with 19 bases between them. This CDR3 region has 17 residues. CDR3 region: CASSSTRLGGVSYEQYF. The CDR3 coding sequence is TGTGCCAGCAGCTCGACCCGACTTGGCGGGGTCTCCTACGAGCAGTACTTC. The full variable domain, in which reference TRBV7-9 and TRBJ2-7 provide the parts outside the CDR3, is DTGVSQNPRHKITKRGQNVTFRCDPISEHNRLYWYRQTLGQGPEFLTYFQNEAQLEKSRLLSDRFSAERPKGSFSTLEIQRTEQGDSAMYLCASSSTRLGGVSYEQYFGPGTRLTVT.

This clonotype has just one count. The rearrangement links TRBV24-1 to TRBJ2-3; 10 bases are a match to TRBD2. The J segment lost 4 bases and the V segment lost 0 bases, leaving 3 bases of the junction unmatched. This CDR3 region has 16 residues. Germline CDR1 is KGHDR and CDR2 is SFDVKD. This chain's CDR3 is CATSDLSGRAADTQYF. The CDR3 bases are TGTGCCACCAGTGATTTGAGCGGGAGGGCCGCAGATACGCAGTATTTT.

The V call is TRBV7-2, the J call TRBJ2-7; TRBD2 matches 10 bases. This CDR3 contains 13 residues. From germline, CDR1 is SGHTA and CDR2 FQGNSA. Losses at the gene ends were 5 bases for V and 6 bases for J; bases not matched to a gene: 4. The CDR3 region has the DNA TGTGCCAGCAGCCCGGGACTAGCGAGCGAGCAGTACTTC. The encoded protein is CASSPGLASEQYF.

This chain joins TRBV7-9 and TRBJ2-2; 8 positions match TRBD1. Unmatched junction bases numbered 6, after V lost 5 bases and J lost 4 bases. Per germline, CDR1 SEHNR and CDR2 FQNEAQ (reference sequence). This CDR3 comprises 15 residues. The CDR3 protein is CASSPQGGFTGELFF. CDR3 nucleotide sequence: TGTGCCAGCAGCCCACAGGGGGGTTTCACCGGGGAGCTGTTTTTT.

Many counts were recorded for this clonotype. The chain joins TRBV15 to TRBJ1-2; 7 bases map to TRBD1. CDR1 is LNHNV, CDR2 YYDKDF, per germline (reference sequence). The CDR3 has 17 residues. J was trimmed by 7 bases and V by 0 bases; bases with no gene match: 14. The CDR3 sequence: CATSRDSRQGHTAGYTF. CDR3 in DNA: TGTGCCACCAGCAGAGATTCGAGACAGGGCCACACGGCTGGCTACACCTTC.

This clonotype was counted a few times. The DNA for the CDR3 is TGTGCCAGCAGCTTAGACGGGACCTCTGGAAACACCATATATTTT. This gives the protein CASSLDGTSGNTIYF. The chain has TRBV11-3 and TRBJ1-3; possibly TRBD1 for D (5 bases). V was trimmed by 0 bases and J by 0 bases, leaving 6 bases between them. Germline V gene data show CDR1 as SGHNT and CDR2 as YENEEA. The CDR3 sequence is 15 residues long.

This chain connects TRBV14 to TRBJ2-1; 9 nucleotides agree with TRBD2. This CDR3 is built from 15 residues. Trimming at V came to 4 bases and at J to 5 bases, leaving 6 bases not matched to a gene. From germline, CDR1 is SGHDN and CDR2 FVKESK. The CDR3 nucleotides read TGTGCCAGCAGCCGCGGGACTAGCCCCAACAATGAGCAGTTCTTC. Translating it yields CASSRGTSPNNEQFF.

The V and J genes are TRBV20-1 and TRBJ2-7; D uncertain. The CDR3 is 14 amino acids. Germline V gene data show CDR1 as DFQATT and CDR2 as SNEGSKA (reference sequence). The V and J ends lost 0 bases and 7 bases respectively, with 16 bases between them. The CDR3 spells CSARDPQESGEQYF. CDR3 bases: TGCAGTGCTAGAGATCCTCAGGAGTCTGGTGAGCAGTACTTC.

V and J are TRBV15 and TRBJ1-5; D is unclear. CDR3 size: 16 residues. Trimming shortened V by 4 bases and J by 2 bases, and 15 bases separated the two germline ends. CDR1 and CDR2 from the germline V gene are LNHNV and YYDKDF (reference sequence). The CDR3 DNA reads TGTGCCACCAGCAATAAGGAGACATGGGGCAATCAGCCCCAGCATTTT. Translating gives CATSNKETWGNQPQHF.

The V and J genes are TRBV6-6 and TRBJ2-3; weak D call: TRBD2 (6 bases). The V end was cut by 0 bases, the J end by 2 bases, with 12 bases between. This CDR3 region has 16 residues. Germline V gene data show CDR1 as MNHNY and CDR2 as SVGAGI (reference sequence). The DNA for the CDR3 is TGTGCCAGCAGTTACTCGCTAGTGGGACTCACAGATACGCAGTATTTT. Protein product: CASSYSLVGLTDTQYF.

This chain links TRBV5-1 with TRBJ2-2; D is unclear. The germline gives CDR1 SGHRS, CDR2 YFSETQ. The CDR3 is made up of 12 amino acids. The V and J ends lost 7 bases and 7 bases respectively, with 11 bases between them. In DNA, the CDR3 is TGCGCCAGCTCTCCGGCGGTCGGGGAGCTGTTTTTT. Protein product: CASSPAVGELFF.

The chain combines TRBV12-3 or TRBV12-4 with TRBJ2-7, with TRBD1 matching over 8 bases. V gave up 3 bases and J gave up 3 bases; unmatched junction bases: 4. This CDR3 contains 14 residues. CDR3 region: CASSFRGQGYEQYF. For the CDR3, the DNA is TGTGCCAGCAGTTTCAGGGGGCAAGGCTACGAGCAGTACTTC.